Following are 11 T cell receptor beta chains from one sample sequenced in a study of T-cell memory formation after mild COVID-19. A single record per CDR3 protein comes from TCRdb applying MiXCR to the 5' RACE reads. This sample has fewer than 350,000 distinct CDR3 sequences, with roughly 15% found just once. The sequencing sample was made of PBMCs or a T cell subset sorted from them (not recorded which). The source of these receptors is a man younger than 30 who had mild COVID-19 (a few samples of this study predate the infection). Cell type and time point are not known.

The J gene is TRBJ2-4, the V gene TRBV6-1; D perhaps matches TRBD2 (6 bases). The V end lost 6 bases, the J end lost 8 bases, and 20 bases lay between the germline ends. CDR3 length: 15 amino acids. Germline loops: CDR1 MNHNS, CDR2 SASEGT. The CDR3: CASRDGRGGSHIQYF. Written as DNA, the CDR3 is TGTGCCAGCAGGGACGGGAGAGGCGGGTCGCACATTCAGTACTTC.

This clonotype has more than one count but fewer than ten. A much more abundant neighbour one base away suggests this may be a read error. The chain joins TRBV6-5 to TRBJ1-1; D may be TRBD1 (6 bases). CDR1 and CDR2 from the germline V gene are MNHEY and SVGAGI. Trimming stripped 5 bases from V and 1 base from J, with 8 bases between. This CDR3 comprises 13 residues. The CDR3, as DNA: TGTGCCAGCAGTGGACAGTGGAACACTGAAGCTTTCTTT. Its translation is CASSGQWNTEAFF.

This clonotype has just a few counts. The chain has TRBV3-1 and TRBJ1-5; 11 bases are shared with TRBD1. Germline-derived CDR1 and CDR2 are LGHDT and YNNKEL (reference sequence). Losses at the gene ends were 2 bases for V and 14 bases for J; bases not matched to a gene: 5. CDR3 length: 13 amino acids. The CDR3 loop is CASSQRGTGGEHF. Here the CDR3 DNA reads TGTGCCAGCAGCCAACGAGGGACAGGGGGGGAGCATTTT.

The chain has TRBV7-2 and TRBJ1-2, with D possibly being TRBD1 (5 bases). There are 14 residues in the CDR3. CDR1 is SGHTA and CDR2 is FQGNSA in the germline V gene. V was trimmed by 1 base and J by 4 bases, leaving 10 bases between them. CDR3 nucleotides: TGTGCCAGCAGCTTAGGGGACTCCCCCTATGGCTACACCTTC. It translates to CASSLGDSPYGYTF.

This clonotype was recorded a few times. V gene TRBV4-3 combines with J gene TRBJ2-1; 10 bases are shared with TRBD2. CDR3 length: 15 residues. Germline loops: CDR1 LGHNA, CDR2 YSLEER. With 4 bases clipped from V and 5 bases from J, the junction kept 5 bases outside the gene matches. This chain's CDR3 is CASSPGLAANNEQFF. CDR3 nucleotide sequence: TGCGCCAGCAGCCCAGGACTAGCGGCCAACAATGAGCAGTTCTTC.

This rearrangement joins TRBV4-3 to TRBJ2-3; D unresolved. V lost 0 bases and J 1 base, leaving 5 bases between the germline ends. The CDR3 loop spans 14 amino acids. The germline V gene encodes CDR1 LGHNA and CDR2 YSLEER. The CDR3 nucleotides are TGCGCCAGCAGCCAAGATATTGGCACAGATACGCAGTATTTT. Translating gives CASSQDIGTDTQYF.

This clonotype was picked up a small number of times. The chain employs TRBV6-5 and TRBJ2-7, with D possibly TRBD2 on 5 matching bases. The CDR3 spans 12 residues. Between the trimmed V and J ends, which lost 6 bases and 5 bases, there was a span of 11 bases. CDR1 MNHEY and CDR2 SVGAGI come from the germline V gene. The CDR3 spells CASSYTGNEQYF. For the CDR3, the DNA is TGTGCCAGCAGCTACACGGGGAACGAGCAGTACTTC.

The chain combines TRBV19 with TRBJ2-3; D tentatively fits TRBD1 or TRBD2 (6 bases each). Trimming left V 4 bases short and J 2 bases short, with 16 bases between. The germline gives CDR1 LNHDA, CDR2 SQIVND (reference sequence). CDR3 length: 16 amino acids. CDR3 sequence (DNA): TGTGCCAGTAGTACACAGGGAGGAGGGGTCACAGATACGCAGTATTTT. Translating it yields CASSTQGGGVTDTQYF.

The chain recombines TRBV4-1 with TRBJ1-1, with a tentative D call TRBD1 (5 bases). The V gene lost 3 bases and the J gene lost 0 bases, with 11 bases spanning the gap. This CDR3 has 15 amino acids. Germline V gene lookup returns CDR1 MGHRA and CDR2 YSYEKL. The CDR3 DNA reads TGCGCCAGCAGCCAGACGGACACGTTGAACACTGAAGCTTTCTTT. The encoded protein is CASSQTDTLNTEAFF.

This clonotype was counted at least ten times. The V gene is TRBV5-1, the J gene TRBJ2-3; 7 bases align to TRBD2. V lost 4 bases, J lost 4 bases, and 15 bases stayed unmatched. From germline, CDR1 is SGHRS and CDR2 YFSETQ. This CDR3 spans 17 amino acids. In DNA, the CDR3 is TGCGCCAGCAGCCTGACACTCGGGGGGTACATCGCAGATACGCAGTATTTT. This sequence encodes CASSLTLGGYIADTQYF.

This clonotype was observed a few times. V and J are TRBV2 and TRBJ2-3; TRBD1 aligns across 9 bases. Germline V lookup: CDR1 SNHLY, CDR2 FYNNEI. V lost 7 bases, J lost 2 bases, and 7 bases stayed unmatched. The CDR3 loop spans 15 amino acids. CDR3 bases: TGTGCCAGCATTGATCGGACAGGGGACACAGATACGCAGTATTTT. Its protein product is CASIDRTGDTDTQYF.